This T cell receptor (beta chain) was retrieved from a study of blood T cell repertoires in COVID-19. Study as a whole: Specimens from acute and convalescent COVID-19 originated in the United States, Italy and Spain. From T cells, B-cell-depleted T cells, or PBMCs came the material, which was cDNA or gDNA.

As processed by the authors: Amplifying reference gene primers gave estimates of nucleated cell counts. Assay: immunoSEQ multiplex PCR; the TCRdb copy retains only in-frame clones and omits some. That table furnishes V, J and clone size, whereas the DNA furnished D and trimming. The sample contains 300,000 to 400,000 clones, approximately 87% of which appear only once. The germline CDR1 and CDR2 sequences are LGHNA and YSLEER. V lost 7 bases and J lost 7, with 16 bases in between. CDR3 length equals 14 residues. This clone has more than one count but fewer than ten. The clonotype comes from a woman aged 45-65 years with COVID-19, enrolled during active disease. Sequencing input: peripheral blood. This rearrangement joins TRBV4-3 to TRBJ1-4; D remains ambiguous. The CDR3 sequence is CASKSESLSEKLFF. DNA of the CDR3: TGCGCCAGCAAATCCGAGTCTCTGAGTGAAAAACTGTTTTTT.